Listed below are T cell receptor beta chains from one sample, sequenced in a study of tumor T cells in aggressive B-cell lymphoma. Profiled with immunoSEQ multiplex PCR; TCRdb holds only in-frame clones, not every one. The sample comprises roughly 5,200 clones, 85% to 95% of which are singletons, and about 3.8% rests with the top ten. What was sequenced was tumor tissue. The receptor set was obtained from an adult with diffuse large B cell lymphoma. CDR3s include the opening cysteine and the closing phenylalanine or tryptophan. Each record gives: clone size, V gene, D gene, J gene, CDR3 protein, CDR3 DNA. D genes are given only for firm matches. Clone size is not always given. Where it is, it says once, few, many or a class for expanded clones.

-	TRBV7-9	TRBD1	TRBJ2-1	CASSFSGGRSYNEQFF	TGTGCCAGCAGCTTTTCAGGGGGTAGGTCCTACAATGAGCAGTTCTTC
-	TRBV30	TRBD1	TRBJ2-5	CAWSSGTGFLETQYF	TGTGCCTGGAGTTCGGGGACAGGGTTTCTTGAGACCCAGTACTTC
-	TRBV27	-	TRBJ1-1	CASSLRQAINTEAFF	TGTGCCAGCAGTCTACGACAGGCGATTAACACTGAAGCTTTCTTT
once	TRBV19	-	TRBJ2-1	CASSTDGSSYNEQFF	TGTGCCAGTAGTACGGACGGGAGCTCCTACAATGAGCAGTTCTTC
-	TRBV9	TRBD2	TRBJ2-7	CASSVEFSGTVNEQYF	TGTGCCAGCAGCGTAGAATTTAGCGGGACGGTAAACGAGCAGTACTTC
-	TRBV11-3	TRBD1	TRBJ1-1	CASSRQGENTEAFF	TGTGCCAGCAGCCGACAGGGGGAGAACACTGAAGCTTTCTTT
-	TRBV5-4	-	TRBJ1-2	CASSLGTVRGYTF	TGTGCCAGCAGCTTGGGGACAGTTAGAGGCTACACCTTC
few	TRBV7-9	-	TRBJ2-4	CASSLPKNIQYF	TGTGCCAGCAGCTTACCTAAAAACATTCAGTACTTC
few	TRBV13	-	TRBJ2-3	CASSPSTDTQYF	TGTGCCAGCAGTCCTAGCACAGATACGCAGTATTTT
-	TRBV27	-	TRBJ2-3	CASSLAFRSKDTQYF	TGTGCCAGCAGTTTAGCATTTAGGAGCAAGGATACGCAGTATTTT
-	TRBV10-2	-	TRBJ2-7	CARGGPIYEQYF	TGCGCCAGAGGAGGCCCAATCTACGAGCAGTACTTC
-	TRBV4-2	-	TRBJ2-7	CASSGQGNLDRGEQYF	TGTGCCAGCAGCGGCCAAGGGAATTTGGATCGGGGCGAGCAGTACTTC
-	TRBV30	-	TRBJ1-6	CAWIQKVGVWNSPLHF	TGTGCCTGGATCCAAAAAGTAGGGGTTTGGAATTCACCCCTCCACTTT
-	TRBV5-1	-	TRBJ1-2	CASSAMLGHAVRGYTF	TGCGCCAGCAGCGCAATGCTAGGACACGCCGTGAGGGGCTACACCTTC
-	TRBV30	TRBD2	TRBJ2-1	CAWSVVLAGISEQFF	TGTGCCTGGAGTGTCGTACTAGCGGGAATTTCCGAGCAGTTCTTC
once	TRBV5-6	TRBD2	TRBJ2-3	CASSFGGLAGVDTQYF	TGTGCCAGCAGCTTCGGCGGGCTAGCGGGGGTTGATACGCAGTATTTT
-	TRBV4-1	-	TRBJ1-3	CASSQGHYSGNTIYF	TGCGCCAGCAGCCAGGGACACTACTCTGGAAACACCATATATTTT
-	TRBV7-8	-	TRBJ2-7	CASSNNYEQYF	TGTGCCAGCAGCAACAACTACGAGCAGTACTTC
-	TRBV7-7	-	TRBJ2-2	CASSRNSPGAGELFF	TGTGCTAGCAGCCGTAACAGCCCGGGGGCCGGGGAGCTGTTTTTT
-	TRBV7-9	TRBD2	TRBJ2-4	CASGLAGEILAKNIQYF	TGTGCCAGCGGACTAGCGGGGGAGATACTAGCCAAAAACATTCAGTACTTC
-	TRBV5-1	TRBD1	TRBJ2-3	CASSLGGTGGPDTQYF	TGCGCCAGCAGCTTGGGGGGGACAGGAGGGCCAGATACGCAGTATTTT
-	TRBV9	TRBD1	TRBJ1-3	CASSPPPGQGTTSGNTIYF	TGTGCCAGCAGCCCACCGCCGGGACAGGGAACAACCTCTGGAAACACCATATATTTT
once	TRBV29-1	-	TRBJ1-3	CSVESPPGGNTIYF	TGCAGCGTTGAATCACCACCCGGTGGAAACACCATATATTTT
-	TRBV6-5	-	TRBJ2-2	CASSSGLLTGELFF	TGTGCCAGCAGTTCCGGACTTCTCACCGGGGAGCTGTTTTTT
-	TRBV4-2	-	TRBJ2-1	CASSRTSPGVSSDEQFF	TGTGCCAGCAGCCGCACCTCACCGGGAGTCTCTTCCGATGAGCAGTTCTTC
-	TRBV4-3	-	TRBJ2-1	CASSQGTRLGYNEQFF	TGCGCCAGCAGCCAAGGAACAAGACTAGGTTACAATGAGCAGTTCTTC
-	TRBV19	-	TRBJ2-7	CASSISPGVFGEQYF	TGTGCCAGTAGTATCAGCCCAGGGGTGTTTGGTGAGCAGTACTTC
-	TRBV28	-	TRBJ2-6	CASSPDSWGANVLTF	TGTGCCAGCAGTCCCGACAGTTGGGGGGCCAACGTCCTGACTTTC
-	TRBV27	-	TRBJ2-7	CASSDRENDEQYF	TGTGCCAGCAGTGATCGGGAGAACGACGAGCAGTACTTC
-	TRBV13	TRBD1	TRBJ1-2	CASPNIGTGSGYTF	TGTGCCAGCCCCAATATAGGGACAGGGTCTGGCTACACCTTC
-	TRBV27	TRBD1	TRBJ1-2	CASSQSRQGTYYGYTF	TGTGCCAGCAGCCAAAGCCGACAGGGGACATACTATGGCTACACCTTC
-	TRBV28	TRBD2	TRBJ2-1	CASRLLAGVAYNEQFF	TGTGCCAGCAGGCTCTTAGCGGGAGTGGCCTACAATGAGCAGTTCTTC
-	TRBV5-1	TRBD2	TRBJ2-7	CASSSMGEGVGEQYF	TGCGCCAGCAGCTCGATGGGGGAGGGTGTCGGCGAGCAGTACTTC
-	TRBV7-9	-	TRBJ2-5	CASSLSARQETQYF	TGTGCCAGCAGCTTATCGGCTAGGCAAGAGACCCAGTACTTC
-	TRBV29-1	TRBD2	TRBJ2-3	CSVEKAGGPTDTQYF	TGCAGCGTTGAAAAAGCGGGAGGCCCCACAGATACGCAGTATTTT
once	TRBV18	-	TRBJ1-2	CASSPNGDQDGYTF	TGTGCCAGCTCACCCAACGGGGATCAGGATGGCTACACCTTC
-	TRBV29-1	-	TRBJ2-1	CSVSPTHTNRGLRLYLSYNEQFF	TGCAGCGTTTCCCCGACCCACACCAACAGGGGACTTCGACTCTACCTCTCCTACAATGAGCAGTTCTTC
-	TRBV30	TRBD2	TRBJ2-7	CAWRLGTSGGYEQYF	TGTGCCTGGAGGCTAGGGACTAGCGGGGGATACGAGCAGTACTTC
-	TRBV7-2	TRBD2	TRBJ2-1	CATREGSGYNEQFF	TGTGCCACCAGGGAGGGGTCGGGATACAATGAGCAGTTCTTC
-	TRBV30	TRBD1	TRBJ1-3	CAWNRGTGNTIYF	TGTGCCTGGAACAGGGGAACTGGAAACACCATATATTTT
-	TRBV7-9	TRBD2	TRBJ2-1	CASSRSGVYNEQFF	TGTGCCAGCAGCCGGAGCGGGGTCTACAATGAGCAGTTCTTC
-	TRBV15	-	TRBJ2-7	CATSRGTEFYEQYF	TGTGCCACCAGCAGAGGAACTGAATTCTACGAGCAGTACTTC
-	TRBV5-1	-	TRBJ2-3	CASSFDSNTDTQYF	TGCGCCAGCAGCTTCGACTCGAACACAGATACGCAGTATTTT
-	TRBV4-2	TRBD2	TRBJ2-3	CASSQNGLVSDTQYF	TGTGCCAGCAGCCAGAATGGACTAGTTTCAGATACGCAGTATTTT
-	TRBV12-5	-	TRBJ2-5	CASGSGRETQYF	TGTGCTAGTGGTTCAGGCAGGGAGACCCAGTACTTC
-	TRBV6-5	TRBD1	TRBJ1-5	CASRPNYRGEQPQHF	TGTGCCAGCAGGCCGAATTACAGGGGAGAACAGCCCCAGCATTTT
-	TRBV30	TRBD2	TRBJ2-7	CAWNKGGLVLEQYF	TGTGCCTGGAATAAAGGGGGACTAGTGTTAGAGCAGTACTTC
-	TRBV9	TRBD2	TRBJ2-5	CASSAGTSGRAGETQYF	TGTGCCAGCAGCGCCGGGACTAGCGGGAGGGCCGGGGAGACCCAGTACTTC
-	TRBV4-1	-	TRBJ2-5	CASSRLEVETQYF	TGCGCCAGCAGCCGACTGGAGGTGGAGACCCAGTACTTC
-	TRBV9	-	TRBJ2-7	CASSQNQVPYEQYF	TGTGCCAGCAGTCAAAACCAGGTACCCTACGAGCAGTACTTC
-	TRBV28	-	TRBJ2-3	CASSPIGTQYF	TGTGCCAGCAGTCCTATCGGTACGCAGTATTTT
-	TRBV4-1	TRBD2	TRBJ2-7	CASSQDGGEGRDEQYF	TGCGCCAGCAGCCAAGACGGTGGGGAGGGGAGGGACGAGCAGTACTTC
-	TRBV7-6	-	TRBJ2-3	CASSLDPGDTQYF	TGTGCCAGCAGCTTAGACCCGGGAGATACGCAGTATTTT
-	TRBV4-1	TRBD2	TRBJ2-7	CASSPPPLAGVNYEQYF	TGCGCCAGCAGCCCACCCCCACTAGCGGGGGTAAACTACGAGCAGTACTTC